Reported below is one T cell receptor beta chain. This clone's antigen is unknown. Nothing much larger sits one base from this clone, and base qualities are not available. Participants in the prospective study were aged about 18 to 89 years, lived in some 24 United States geographic areas, and enrolled through a virtual design. To assign participants to cohorts, the prospective study relied on clinical history that participants themselves reported in a screening survey and a study questionnaire. Exposed participants had been in contact with someone with a PCR-confirmed or clinician-diagnosed COVID-19 case within 2 weeks of study entry. In the prospective study, whole blood, serum and a nasopharyngeal or oropharyngeal swab were collected from each participant by mobile phlebotomists. Prospective study participants could optionally give additional blood draws and questionnaires over an approximately two-month period. Before DNA extraction, prospective study blood samples were shipped either frozen or at room temperature.

This entry is derived from a study of blood T cell repertoires in COVID-19 (dated by TCRdb to 2019 to 2021). Context from the whole study: Samples covering the acute and convalescent phases of COVID-19 were provided by collaborators in the United States, Italy and Spain. Samples came from the ongoing ImmuneRACE study (first 160 participants) plus 1,254 subjects from 6 global collaborators. The sample metadata nearly always contained a de-identified subject ID, COVID-19 status, age in years and sex. The dataset comprised deeply sampled blood TCRbeta repertoires from subjects exposed to, actively infected with, or recovered from COVID-19. The repertoires were made available in a free public database intended to serve as a resource for research on the immune response to SARS-CoV-2. Where available, HLA class I and class II types were taken from metadata supplied by the sample provider and were not determined by assay-based typing. The prospective study material was composed of cDNA or gDNA derived from T cells, B-cell-depleted T cells, or PBMCs.

TCRbeta CDR3 regions were amplified from genomic DNA by means of the immunoSEQ Assay, a bias-controlled multiplex PCR. The paper's processing steps were these. Within the assay, amplification of reference gene primers was used to estimate how many nucleated cells each sample contained. To quantify the absolute abundance of each unique TCRbeta CDR3 rearrangement, sequence reads were collapsed and filtered. For each sample, productive Simpson clonality was calculated by taking the square root of Simpson's diversity index across productive rearrangements. TCRdb carries this immuneACCESS record with in-frame sequences only. Its versions omit some clonotypes, under half of them owing to an unresolved V gene in the studies checked, with the rest unexplained. The V and J calls and clone size come from that table; D and trimming were worked out from the DNA. Recorded for this sample are fewer than 150,000 clones; roughly four fifths of them occurred a single time. The top ten clones comprise approximately 1.6% of the sample.

Results and caveats for the whole study, not just this receptor: The amount of clinical and demographic metadata varied by source and participant and was provided uncurated.

CDR1 and CDR2 are read off the germline V gene (reference sequence) as SEHNR and FQNEAQ. V drops 4 bases and J drops 2 bases, leaving 12 bases in between. The CDR3 goes from the cysteine to the phenylalanine over 14 residues. Left in the record is the CDR3 DNA by itself, 42 bases read in frame from the first base. The TCR comes from a woman aged 18 to 35 who had been exposed to COVID-19. The chain is made from TRBV7-9 and TRBJ2-7, and the D gene may be TRBD2, 5 bases matching. The sample taken for sequencing was PBMCs or T cells enriched from blood (not recorded which). The CDR3 loop reads CASSYTTGAYEQYF. The nucleotide sequence is TGTGCCAGCAGCTATACGACCGGGGCCTACGAGCAGTACTTC.